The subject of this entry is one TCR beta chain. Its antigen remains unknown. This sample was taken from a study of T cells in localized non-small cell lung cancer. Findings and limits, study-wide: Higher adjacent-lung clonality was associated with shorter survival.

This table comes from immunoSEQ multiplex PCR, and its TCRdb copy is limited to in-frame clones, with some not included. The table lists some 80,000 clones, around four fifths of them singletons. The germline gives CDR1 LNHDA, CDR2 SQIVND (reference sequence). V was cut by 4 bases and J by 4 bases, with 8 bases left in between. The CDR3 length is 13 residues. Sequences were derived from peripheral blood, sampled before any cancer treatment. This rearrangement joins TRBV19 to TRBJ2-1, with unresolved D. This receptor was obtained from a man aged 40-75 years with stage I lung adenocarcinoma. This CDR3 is CASSRMEYNEQFF. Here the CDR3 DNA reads TGTGCCAGTAGTAGAATGGAATACAATGAGCAGTTCTTC.